One and the same sample provided the 11 T cell receptor beta chains below, sequenced in a study of vaccination effects on CD4 cells after COVID-19. Ahead of sequencing, the ViraFEST assay grew antigen-specific CD4+ T cells using viral peptide pools. Isolating CD4+ T cells followed ten to eleven days of culture. People in the vaccine group had not been infected with SARS-CoV-2 before, and their nucleocapsid antibodies were negative. The data were produced by immunoSEQ multiplex PCR, yet TCRdb's version contains in-frame clones alone and is incomplete. Among 26,000 or so clones listed, roughly 74% were seen once. These receptors have no identified antigens. The specimen was CD4+ T cells from PBMCs cultured with HCoV-NL63 spike peptides, collected before COVID-19 vaccination. The receptors here all came from a human donor who received a COVID-19 vaccine.

This chain uses TRBV29-1 with TRBJ2-5; 7 bases align to TRBD1. With 4 bases clipped from V and 2 bases from J, the junction kept 7 bases outside the gene matches. The CDR3 covers 14 residues. Germline V gene data show CDR1 as SQVTM and CDR2 as ANQGSEA. This chain's CDR3 is CSVAQPGQQETQYF. CDR3 sequence (DNA): TGCAGCGTTGCCCAGCCGGGACAGCAAGAGACCCAGTACTTC.

This chain links TRBV19 with TRBJ2-7, with no clear D. The CDR3 sequence is 13 residues long. From germline, CDR1 is LNHDA and CDR2 SQIVND (reference sequence). Trimming removed 5 bases from V and 4 bases from J, with 12 bases in between. CDR3: CASSSPGPYEQYF. CDR3 DNA sequence: TGTGCCAGTAGTTCCCCGGGCCCTTACGAGCAGTACTTC.

The rearrangement uses TRBV25-1 and TRBJ2-1; D possibly matches TRBD1 or TRBD2 (6 bases each). The CDR3 is made up of 14 amino acids. The V end was cut by 6 bases, the J end by 0 bases, with 9 bases between. CDR1 is MGHDK and CDR2 is SYGVNS in the germline V gene. The chain's CDR3 is CASRGGRSYNEQFF. CDR3 nucleotides: TGTGCCAGCAGAGGGGGGCGCTCCTACAATGAGCAGTTCTTC.

The chain links TRBV28 to TRBJ2-7; 7 nucleotides line up with TRBD2. Trimming at V came to 2 bases and at J to 2 bases, leaving 3 bases not matched to a gene. The CDR3 is 14 residues long. Per germline, CDR1 MDHEN and CDR2 SYDVKM. This CDR3 is CASSLAGATYEQYF. In DNA, the CDR3 is TGTGCCAGCAGTTTAGCGGGAGCCACCTACGAGCAGTACTTC.

This clone appeared a few times. The V and J genes are TRBV2 and TRBJ2-7; a possible D gene is TRBD1 (5 bases). Germline loops: CDR1 SNHLY, CDR2 FYNNEI. V was clipped by 6 bases and J by 7 bases, with 10 bases between them. The CDR3 runs to 11 residues. Here the CDR3 reads CASSPRQEQYF. For the CDR3, the DNA is TGTGCCAGCAGCCCTCGACAGGAGCAGTACTTC.

The chain links TRBV11-3 to TRBJ2-5; 11 positions agree with TRBD2. The length of the CDR3 is 13 residues. Germline CDR1 reads SGHNT; CDR2 reads YENEEA. Trimming at V came to 7 bases and at J to 5 bases, leaving 3 bases not matched to a gene. The CDR3 nucleotides are TGTGCCAGCAAACTAGCGGGGGAGGAGACCCAGTACTTC. This codes for CASKLAGEETQYF.

The V gene is TRBV18, the J gene TRBJ1-2; D gene unclear. The CDR3 runs 13 residues. Germline V gene sequence: CDR1 KGHSH, CDR2 LQKENI. Deletions cut 4 bases from V and 3 bases from J, with 9 bases between. Here the CDR3 reads CASSQEQHYGYTF. CDR3 in DNA: TGTGCCAGCTCACAAGAACAACACTATGGCTACACCTTC.

This chain uses TRBV6-5 with TRBJ1-2, with a possible D match to TRBD1 (6 bases). Germline CDR1 is MNHEY and CDR2 is SVGAGI. The germline V and J ends were trimmed by 4 bases and 4 bases, with 10 bases remaining between them. The CDR3 has 13 amino acids. In DNA, the CDR3 is TGTGCCAGCAGTTTGGACAGCTCCTATGGCTACACCTTC. This sequence encodes CASSLDSSYGYTF.

The chain uses TRBV28 and TRBJ2-1; no definite D call. The CDR3 is 13 amino acids. CDR1 and CDR2 (germline): MDHEN, SYDVKM. V was shortened by 3 bases and J by 8 bases, with 11 bases between the two germline ends. CDR3 sequence reads: CASSFPPIDEQFF. The CDR3 region has the DNA TGTGCCAGCAGTTTCCCCCCCATTGATGAGCAGTTCTTC.

This clone was recorded once. The chain uses TRBV14 and TRBJ1-1, with no clear D. This CDR3 is built from 14 residues. The germline V gene encodes CDR1 SGHDN and CDR2 FVKESK. The V and J ends lost 1 base and 0 bases respectively, with 6 bases between them. The CDR3 DNA sequence: TGTGCCAGCAGCCAAGGGCAGTTGAACACTGAAGCTTTCTTT. Protein: CASSQGQLNTEAFF.

V and J are TRBV10-3 and TRBJ1-4, with TRBD1 matching 8 bases. V shed 6 bases, J shed 7 bases, and the junction held 4 bases outside the gene matches. The germline V gene has CDR1 ENHRY and CDR2 SYGVKD. There are 13 residues in the CDR3. The CDR3 protein is CAISPDRVEKLFF. The CDR3 nucleotides are TGTGCCATCAGCCCGGACAGGGTTGAAAAACTGTTTTTT.